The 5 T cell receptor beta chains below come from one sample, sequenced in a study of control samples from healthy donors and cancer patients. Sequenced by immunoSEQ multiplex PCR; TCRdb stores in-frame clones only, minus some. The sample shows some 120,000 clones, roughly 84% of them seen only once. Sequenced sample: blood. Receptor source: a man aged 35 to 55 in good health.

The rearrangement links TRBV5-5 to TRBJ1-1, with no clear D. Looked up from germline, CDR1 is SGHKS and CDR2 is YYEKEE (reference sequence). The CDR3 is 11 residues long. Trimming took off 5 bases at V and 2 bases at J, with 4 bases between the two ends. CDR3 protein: CASSFNTEAFF. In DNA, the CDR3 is TGTGCCAGCAGTTTTAACACTGAAGCTTTCTTT.

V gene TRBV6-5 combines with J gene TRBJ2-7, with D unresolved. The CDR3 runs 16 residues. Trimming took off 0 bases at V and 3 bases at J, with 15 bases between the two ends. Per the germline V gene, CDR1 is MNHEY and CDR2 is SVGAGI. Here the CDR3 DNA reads TGTGCCAGCAGTTACTCTATCCAGACTTCCTACTACGAGCAGTACTTC. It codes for CASSYSIQTSYYEQYF.

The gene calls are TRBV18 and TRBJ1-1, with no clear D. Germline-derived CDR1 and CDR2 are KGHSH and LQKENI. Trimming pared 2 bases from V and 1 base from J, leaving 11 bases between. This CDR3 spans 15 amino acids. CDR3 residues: CASSPLGQTNTEAFF. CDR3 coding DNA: TGTGCCAGCTCACCATTAGGGCAGACGAACACTGAAGCTTTCTTT.

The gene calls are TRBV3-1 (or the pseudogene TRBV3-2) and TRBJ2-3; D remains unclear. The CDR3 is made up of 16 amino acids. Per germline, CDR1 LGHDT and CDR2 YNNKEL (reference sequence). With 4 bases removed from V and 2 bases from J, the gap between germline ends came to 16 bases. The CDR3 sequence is CASSRGALGFTDTQYF. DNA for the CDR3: TGTGCCAGCAGCCGCGGCGCCCTAGGATTCACAGATACGCAGTATTTT.

CDR3 nucleotides: TGTGCCAGCAGCTACTCGTTCAGGTTTCGTTACTTC. Its translation: CASSYSFRFRYF. The rearrangement uses TRBV12-3 or TRBV12-4 and TRBJ2-7; D unclear. V gave up 6 bases and J gave up 13 bases, with 19 bases separating them. The CDR3 spans 12 residues.